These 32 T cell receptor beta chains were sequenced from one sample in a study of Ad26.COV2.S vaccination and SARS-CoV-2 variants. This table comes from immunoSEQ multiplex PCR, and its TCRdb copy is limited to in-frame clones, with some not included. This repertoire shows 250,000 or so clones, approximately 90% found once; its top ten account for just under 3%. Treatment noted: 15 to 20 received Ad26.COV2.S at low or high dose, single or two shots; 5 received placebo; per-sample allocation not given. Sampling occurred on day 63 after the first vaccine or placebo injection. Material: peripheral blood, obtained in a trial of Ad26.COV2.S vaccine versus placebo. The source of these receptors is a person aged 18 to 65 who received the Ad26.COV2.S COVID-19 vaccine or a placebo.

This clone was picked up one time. CDR3 nucleotides: TGCGCCAGCAGCCAGGACCGTAACACTGAAGCTTTCTTT. Translated: CASSQDRNTEAFF. The J gene is TRBJ1-1, the V gene TRBV4-1; D uncertain. Trimming removed 3 bases from V and 2 bases from J, with 7 bases in between. The CDR3 length is 13 residues. Germline V gene sequence: CDR1 MGHRA, CDR2 YSYEKL.

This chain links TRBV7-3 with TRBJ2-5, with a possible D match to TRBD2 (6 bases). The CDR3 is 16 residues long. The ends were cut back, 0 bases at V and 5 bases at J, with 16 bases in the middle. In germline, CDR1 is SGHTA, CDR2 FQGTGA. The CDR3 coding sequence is TGTGCCAGCAGCTTAACGGGGCCTCCGGAGGGTGAGACCCAGTACTTC. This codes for CASSLTGPPEGETQYF.

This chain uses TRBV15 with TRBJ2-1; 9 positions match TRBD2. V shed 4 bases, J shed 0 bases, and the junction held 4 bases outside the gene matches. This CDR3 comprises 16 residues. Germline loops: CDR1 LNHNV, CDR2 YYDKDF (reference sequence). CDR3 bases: TGTGCCACCAGCAAAGGTAGCGGGAGCTCCTACAATGAGCAGTTCTTC. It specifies CATSKGSGSSYNEQFF.

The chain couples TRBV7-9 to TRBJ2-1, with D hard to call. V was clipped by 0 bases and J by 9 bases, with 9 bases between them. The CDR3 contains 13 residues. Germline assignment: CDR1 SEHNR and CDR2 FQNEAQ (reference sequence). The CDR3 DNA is TGTGCCAGCAGCTTAGCGGCAGTGGGTGAGCAGTTCTTC. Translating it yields CASSLAAVGEQFF.

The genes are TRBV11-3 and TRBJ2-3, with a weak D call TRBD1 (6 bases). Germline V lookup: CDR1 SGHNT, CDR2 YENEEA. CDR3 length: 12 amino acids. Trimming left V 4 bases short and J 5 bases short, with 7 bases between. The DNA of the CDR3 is TGTGCCAGCAGCTCACAGGGAGATACGCAGTATTTT. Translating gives CASSSQGDTQYF.

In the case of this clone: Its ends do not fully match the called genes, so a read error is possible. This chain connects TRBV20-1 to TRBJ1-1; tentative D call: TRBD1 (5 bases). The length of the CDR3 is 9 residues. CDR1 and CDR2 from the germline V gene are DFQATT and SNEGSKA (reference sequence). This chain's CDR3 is CSAHFPRVF. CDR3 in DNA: TGCAGTGCCCATTTCCCCAGGGTTTTT.

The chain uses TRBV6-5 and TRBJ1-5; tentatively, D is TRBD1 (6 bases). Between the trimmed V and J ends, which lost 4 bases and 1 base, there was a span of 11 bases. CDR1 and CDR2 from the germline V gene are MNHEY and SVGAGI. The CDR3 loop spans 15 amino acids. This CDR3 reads CASSSGTTSNQPQHF. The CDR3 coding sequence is TGTGCCAGCAGTTCCGGGACAACCAGCAATCAGCCCCAGCATTTT.

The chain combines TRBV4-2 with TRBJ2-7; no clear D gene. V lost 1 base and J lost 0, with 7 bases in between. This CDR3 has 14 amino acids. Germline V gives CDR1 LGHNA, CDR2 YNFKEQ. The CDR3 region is CASSQAESSYEQYF. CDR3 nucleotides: TGTGCCAGCAGCCAAGCAGAGAGCTCCTACGAGCAGTACTTC.

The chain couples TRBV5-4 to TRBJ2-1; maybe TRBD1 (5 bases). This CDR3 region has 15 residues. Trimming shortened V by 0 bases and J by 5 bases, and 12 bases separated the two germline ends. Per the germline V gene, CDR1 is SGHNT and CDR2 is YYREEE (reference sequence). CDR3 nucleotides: TGTGCCAGCAGCTTGGATCAGGGTGGCCACAATGAGCAGTTCTTC. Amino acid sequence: CASSLDQGGHNEQFF.

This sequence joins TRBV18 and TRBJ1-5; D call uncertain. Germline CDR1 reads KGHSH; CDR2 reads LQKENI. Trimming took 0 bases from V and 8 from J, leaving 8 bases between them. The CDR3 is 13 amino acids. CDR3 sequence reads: CASSPPGLKPQHF. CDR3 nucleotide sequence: TGTGCCAGCTCACCACCGGGGTTGAAGCCCCAGCATTTT.

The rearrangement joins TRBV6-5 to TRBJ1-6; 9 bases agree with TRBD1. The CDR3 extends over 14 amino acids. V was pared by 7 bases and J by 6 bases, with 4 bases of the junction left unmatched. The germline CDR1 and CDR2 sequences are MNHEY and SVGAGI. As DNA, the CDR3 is TGTGCCAGCACCAGACAGGGGGGTAATTCACCCCTCCACTTT. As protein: CASTRQGGNSPLHF.

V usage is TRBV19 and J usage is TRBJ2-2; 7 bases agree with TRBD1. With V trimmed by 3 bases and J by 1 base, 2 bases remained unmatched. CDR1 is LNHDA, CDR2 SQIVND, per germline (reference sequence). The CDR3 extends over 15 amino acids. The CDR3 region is CASSIRTGNTGELFF. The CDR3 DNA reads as TGTGCCAGTAGTATTCGGACAGGGAACACCGGGGAGCTGTTTTTT.

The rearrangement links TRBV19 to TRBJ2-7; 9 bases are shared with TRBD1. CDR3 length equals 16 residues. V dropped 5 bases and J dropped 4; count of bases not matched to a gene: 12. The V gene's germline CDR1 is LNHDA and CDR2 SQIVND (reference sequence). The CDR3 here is CASSSRPGQGWYEQYV. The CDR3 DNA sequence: TGTGCCAGTAGTTCAAGACCGGGACAGGGCTGGTACGAGCAGTACGTC.

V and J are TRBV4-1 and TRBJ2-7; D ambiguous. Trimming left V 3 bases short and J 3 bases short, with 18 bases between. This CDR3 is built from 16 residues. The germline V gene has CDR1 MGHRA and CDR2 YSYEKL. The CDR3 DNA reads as TGCGCCAGCAGCCACCTTCTCAAAGGCAGGTTCTACGAGCAGTACTTC. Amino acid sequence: CASSHLLKGRFYEQYF.

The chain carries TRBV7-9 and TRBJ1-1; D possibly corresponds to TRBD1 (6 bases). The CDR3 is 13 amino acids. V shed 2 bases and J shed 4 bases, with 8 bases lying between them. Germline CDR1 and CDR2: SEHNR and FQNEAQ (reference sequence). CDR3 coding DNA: TGTGCCAGCAGCTTAACAGGGATCACTGAAGCTTTCTTT. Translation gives CASSLTGITEAFF.

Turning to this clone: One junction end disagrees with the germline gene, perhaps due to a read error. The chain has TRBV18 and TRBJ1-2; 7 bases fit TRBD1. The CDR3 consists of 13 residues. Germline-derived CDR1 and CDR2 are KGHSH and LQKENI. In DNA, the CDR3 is TGTGCCAGCTCACTCGGACAGGCTCCCACTTCAGCCTTC. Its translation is CASSLGQAPTSAF.

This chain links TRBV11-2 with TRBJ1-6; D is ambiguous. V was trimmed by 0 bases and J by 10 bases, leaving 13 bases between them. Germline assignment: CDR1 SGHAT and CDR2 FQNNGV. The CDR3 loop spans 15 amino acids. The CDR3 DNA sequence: TGTGCCAGCAGCTTAGACTGGGGAGGAAGGTCACCCCTCCACTTT. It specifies CASSLDWGGRSPLHF. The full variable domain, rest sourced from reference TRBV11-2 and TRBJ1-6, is EAGVAQSPRYKIIEKRQSVAFWCNPISGHATLYWYQQILGQGPKLLIQFQNNGVVDDSQLPKDRFSAERLKGVDSTLKIQPAKLEDSAVYLCASSLDWGGRSPLHFGNGTRLTVT.

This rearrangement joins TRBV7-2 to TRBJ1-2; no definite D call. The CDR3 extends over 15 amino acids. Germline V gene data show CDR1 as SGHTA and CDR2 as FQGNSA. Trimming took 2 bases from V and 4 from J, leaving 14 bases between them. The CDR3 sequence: CASSLFPPSGYGYTF. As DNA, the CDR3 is TGTGCCAGCAGCTTATTCCCCCCTTCTGGCTATGGCTACACCTTC.

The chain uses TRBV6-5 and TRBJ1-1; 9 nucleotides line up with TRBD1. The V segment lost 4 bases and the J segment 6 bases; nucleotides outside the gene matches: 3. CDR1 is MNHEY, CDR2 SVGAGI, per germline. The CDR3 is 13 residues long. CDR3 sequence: CASSSRQGAEAFF. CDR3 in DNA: TGTGCCAGCAGTTCGAGACAGGGGGCTGAAGCTTTCTTT.

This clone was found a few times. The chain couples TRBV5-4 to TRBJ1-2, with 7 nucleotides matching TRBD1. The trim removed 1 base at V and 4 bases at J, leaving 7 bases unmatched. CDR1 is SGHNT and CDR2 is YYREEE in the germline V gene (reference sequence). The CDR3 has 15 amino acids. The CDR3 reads CASSLLSQGGYGYTF. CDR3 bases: TGTGCCAGCAGCTTGTTAAGTCAGGGGGGCTATGGCTACACCTTC.

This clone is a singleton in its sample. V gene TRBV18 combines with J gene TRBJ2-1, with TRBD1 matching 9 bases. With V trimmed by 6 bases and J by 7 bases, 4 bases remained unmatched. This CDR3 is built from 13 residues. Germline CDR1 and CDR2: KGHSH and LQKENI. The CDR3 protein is CASSSGTGNEQFF. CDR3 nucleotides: TGTGCCAGCTCGTCCGGGACAGGGAATGAGCAGTTCTTC. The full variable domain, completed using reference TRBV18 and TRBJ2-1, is NAGVMQNPRHLVRRRGQEARLRCSPMKGHSHVYWYRQLPEEGLKFMVYLQKENIIDESGMPKERFSAEFPKEGPSILRIQQVVRGDSAAYFCASSSGTGNEQFFGPGTRLTVL.

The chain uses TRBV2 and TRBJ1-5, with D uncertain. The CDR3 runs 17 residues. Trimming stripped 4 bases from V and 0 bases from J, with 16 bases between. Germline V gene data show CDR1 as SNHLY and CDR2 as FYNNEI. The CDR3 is CASSARYSPYSNQPQHF. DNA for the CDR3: TGTGCCAGCAGTGCCAGGTACTCCCCTTATAGCAATCAGCCCCAGCATTTT.

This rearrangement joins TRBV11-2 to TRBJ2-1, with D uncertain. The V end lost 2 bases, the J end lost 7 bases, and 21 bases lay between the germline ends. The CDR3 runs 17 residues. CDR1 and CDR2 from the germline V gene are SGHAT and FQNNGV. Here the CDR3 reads CASSLNGVLQRINEQFF. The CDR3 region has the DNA TGTGCCAGCAGCTTAAACGGAGTCTTGCAGCGTATAAATGAGCAGTTCTTC.

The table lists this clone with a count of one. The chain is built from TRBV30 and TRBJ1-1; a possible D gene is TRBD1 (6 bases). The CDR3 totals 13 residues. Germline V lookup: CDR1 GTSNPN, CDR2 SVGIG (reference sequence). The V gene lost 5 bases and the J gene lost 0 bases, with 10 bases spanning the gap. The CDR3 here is CAWGQGMNTEAFF. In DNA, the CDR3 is TGTGCCTGGGGGCAGGGGATGAACACTGAAGCTTTCTTT. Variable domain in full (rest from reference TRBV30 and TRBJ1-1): SQTIHQWPATLVQPVGSPLSLECTVEGTSNPNLYWYRQAAGRGLQLLFYSVGIGQISSEVPQNLSASRPQDRQFILSSKKLLLSDSGFYLCAWGQGMNTEAFFGQGTRLTVV.

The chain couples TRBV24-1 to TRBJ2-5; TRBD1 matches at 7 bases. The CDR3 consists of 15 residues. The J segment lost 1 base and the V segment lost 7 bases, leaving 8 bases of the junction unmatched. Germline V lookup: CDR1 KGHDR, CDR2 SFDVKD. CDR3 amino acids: CATSQDRAGQETQYF. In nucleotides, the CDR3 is TGTGCCACCAGCCAAGACAGGGCGGGCCAAGAGACCCAGTACTTC.

DNA for the CDR3: TGTGCCTGGATTAGCTTGGGGGCCTTGAACACCGGGGAGCTGTTTTTT. As protein: CAWISLGALNTGELFF. The rearrangement links TRBV30 to TRBJ2-2, with D perhaps matching TRBD1 (6 bases). V was trimmed by 4 bases and J by 1 base, leaving 16 bases between them. This CDR3 has 16 amino acids. Per the germline V gene, CDR1 is GTSNPN and CDR2 is SVGIG (reference sequence).

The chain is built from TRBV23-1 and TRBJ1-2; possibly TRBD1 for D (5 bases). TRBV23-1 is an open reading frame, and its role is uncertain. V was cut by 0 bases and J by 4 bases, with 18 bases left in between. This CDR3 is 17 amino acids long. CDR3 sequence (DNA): TGCGCCAGCAGTCAATCCCTTGACAGCACCCCCGCCTATGGCTACACCTTC. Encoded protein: CASSQSLDSTPAYGYTF.

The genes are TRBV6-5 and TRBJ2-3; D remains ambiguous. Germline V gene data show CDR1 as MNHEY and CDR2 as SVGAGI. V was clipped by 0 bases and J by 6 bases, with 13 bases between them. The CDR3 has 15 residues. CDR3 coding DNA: TGTGCCAGCAGTTACTCGAGTTCCAGCCGCGATACGCAGTATTTT. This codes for CASSYSSSSRDTQYF.

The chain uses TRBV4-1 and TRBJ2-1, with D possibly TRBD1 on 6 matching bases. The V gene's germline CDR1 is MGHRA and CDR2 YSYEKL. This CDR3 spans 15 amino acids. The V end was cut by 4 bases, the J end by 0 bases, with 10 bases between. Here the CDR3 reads CASSLRDNSYNEQFF. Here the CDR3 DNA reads TGCGCCAGCAGCCTCCGGGACAACTCCTACAATGAGCAGTTCTTC.

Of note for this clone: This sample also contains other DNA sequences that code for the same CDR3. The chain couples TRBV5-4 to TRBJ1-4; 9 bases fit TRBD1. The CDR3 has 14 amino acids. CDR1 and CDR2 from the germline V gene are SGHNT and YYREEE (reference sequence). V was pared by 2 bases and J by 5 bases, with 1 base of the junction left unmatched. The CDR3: CASSLGTGNEKLFF. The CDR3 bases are TGTGCCAGCAGCTTAGGGACAGGGAATGAAAAACTGTTTTTT.

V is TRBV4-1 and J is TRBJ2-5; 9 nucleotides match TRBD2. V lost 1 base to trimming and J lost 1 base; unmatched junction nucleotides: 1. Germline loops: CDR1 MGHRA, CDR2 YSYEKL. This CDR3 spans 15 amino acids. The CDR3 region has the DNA TGCGCCAGCAGCCAAGCGACTAGCGGCCAAGAGACCCAGTACTTC. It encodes CASSQATSGQETQYF.

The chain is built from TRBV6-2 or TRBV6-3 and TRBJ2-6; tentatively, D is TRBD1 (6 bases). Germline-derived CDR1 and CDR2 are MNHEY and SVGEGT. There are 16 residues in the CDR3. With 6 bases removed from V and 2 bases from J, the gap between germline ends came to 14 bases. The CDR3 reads CASRPSTGTGANVLTF. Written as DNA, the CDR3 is TGTGCCAGCAGGCCTTCGACAGGAACTGGGGCCAACGTCCTGACTTTC.